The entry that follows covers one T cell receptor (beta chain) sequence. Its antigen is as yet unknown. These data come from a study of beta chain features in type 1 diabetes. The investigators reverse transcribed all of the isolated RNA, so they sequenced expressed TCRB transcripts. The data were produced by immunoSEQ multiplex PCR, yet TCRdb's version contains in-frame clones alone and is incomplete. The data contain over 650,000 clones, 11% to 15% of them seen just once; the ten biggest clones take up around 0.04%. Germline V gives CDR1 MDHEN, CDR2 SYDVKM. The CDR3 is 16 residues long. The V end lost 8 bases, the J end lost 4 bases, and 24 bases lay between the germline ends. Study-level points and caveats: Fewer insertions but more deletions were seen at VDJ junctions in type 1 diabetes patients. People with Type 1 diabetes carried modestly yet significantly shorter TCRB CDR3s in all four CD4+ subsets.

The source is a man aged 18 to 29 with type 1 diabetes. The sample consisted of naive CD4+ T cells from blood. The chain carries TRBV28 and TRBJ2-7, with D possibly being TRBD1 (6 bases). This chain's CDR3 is CASSPLRVAGVYEQYF. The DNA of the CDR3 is TGTGCCAGCTCCCCCCTTAGGGTGGCAGGGGTGTACGAGCAGTACTTC. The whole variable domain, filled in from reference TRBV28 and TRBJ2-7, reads DVKVTQSSRYLVKRTGEKVFLECVQDMDHENMFWYRQDPGLGLRLIYFSYDVKMKEKGDIPEGYSVSREKKERFSLILESASTNQTSMYLCASSPLRVAGVYEQYFGPGTRLTVT.